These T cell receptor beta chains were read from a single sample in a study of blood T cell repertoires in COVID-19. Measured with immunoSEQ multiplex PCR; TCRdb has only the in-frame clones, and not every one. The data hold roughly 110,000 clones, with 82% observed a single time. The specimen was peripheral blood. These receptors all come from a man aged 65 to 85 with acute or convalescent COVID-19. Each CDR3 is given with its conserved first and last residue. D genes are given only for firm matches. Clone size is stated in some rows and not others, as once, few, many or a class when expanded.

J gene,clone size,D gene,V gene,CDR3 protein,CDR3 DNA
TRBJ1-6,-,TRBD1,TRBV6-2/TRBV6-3,CASSYSKQGNSRSPLHF,TGTGCCAGCAGTTACTCTAAACAGGGGAATTCCCGTTCACCCCTCCACTTT
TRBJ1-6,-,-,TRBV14,CASSQEPGKPLHF,TGTGCCAGCAGCCAAGAGCCGGGGAAACCCCTCCACTTT
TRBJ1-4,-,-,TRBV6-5,CASSYRAGFVGEKLFF,TGTGCCAGCAGTTACCGTGCAGGGTTCGTAGGTGAAAAACTGTTTTTT
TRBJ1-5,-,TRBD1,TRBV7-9,CASSRIQGPNQPQHF,TGTGCCAGCAGTCGAATACAGGGGCCCAATCAGCCCCAGCATTTT
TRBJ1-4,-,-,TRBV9,CASSAGTAGSNEKLFF,TGTGCCAGCAGCGCAGGGACGGCGGGGTCTAATGAAAAACTGTTTTTT
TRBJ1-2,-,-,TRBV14,CASSQERSYGYTF,TGTGCCAGCAGCCAAGAAAGGAGCTATGGCTACACCTTC
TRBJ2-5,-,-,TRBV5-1,CASSLAGDETQYF,TGCGCCAGCAGCTTGGCGGGGGACGAGACCCAGTACTTC
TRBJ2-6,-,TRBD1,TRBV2,CASSRDRPSGANVLTF,TGTGCCAGCAGTCGGGACAGGCCCTCTGGGGCCAACGTCCTGACTTTC
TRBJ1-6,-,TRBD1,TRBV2,CASSVIGTGNSPLHF,TGTGCCAGCAGTGTTATTGGGACAGGGAACTCACCCCTCCACTTT
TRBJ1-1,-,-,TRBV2,CASTEDTHTEAFF,TGTGCCAGCACAGAGGACACCCACACTGAAGCTTTCTTT
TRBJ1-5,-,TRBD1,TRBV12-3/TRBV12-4,CASSLQGERPQHF,TGTGCCAGCAGCCTACAGGGGGAAAGGCCCCAGCATTTT
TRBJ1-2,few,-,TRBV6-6,CASSGLYYGYTF,TGTGCCAGCAGTGGACTGTACTATGGCTACACCTTC
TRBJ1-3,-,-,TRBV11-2,CASTPYGGGRNTIYF,TGTGCCAGCACCCCCTATGGGGGGGGAAGGAACACCATATATTTT
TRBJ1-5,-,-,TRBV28,CASSFSGEGNQPQHF,TGTGCCAGCAGTTTCTCCGGGGAGGGCAATCAGCCCCAGCATTTT
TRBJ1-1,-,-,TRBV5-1,CASSLAAEGTEAFF,TGCGCCAGCAGCTTGGCCGCGGAGGGCACTGAAGCTTTCTTT
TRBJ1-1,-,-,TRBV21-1,CASTPFSTGRYAFF,TGTGCCAGCACCCCATTCTCAACAGGGCGGTATGCTTTCTTT
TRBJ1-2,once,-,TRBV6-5,CASRKEDRLNGYTF,TGTGCCAGCAGGAAAGAGGACAGACTGAATGGCTACACCTTC
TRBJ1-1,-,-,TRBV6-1,CASSGQMNTEAFF,TGTGCCAGCAGTGGACAGATGAACACTGAAGCTTTCTTT